The 13 T cell receptor beta chains given below trace back to one sample, sequenced in a study of blood T cells in healthy people across ages. Next came a second PCR, run for about 7 to 12 cycles, which used a sample-barcoded 5' primer along with a J-beta primer mix. Each CDR3 protein is one row after TCRdb ran MiXCR on the 5' RACE reads. This sample has almost 550,000 distinct CDR3 sequences, with around 24% found just once. These same records also appear under a second study, on T cells of mothers and their children.

The source material was blood. These receptors all stem from a boy younger than 18 in good health.

This chain links TRBV6-2 or TRBV6-3 with TRBJ2-5; tentatively, D is TRBD2 (5 bases). Trimming cost V 10 bases and J 5 bases, with 11 bases left between them. This CDR3 comprises 11 residues. The V gene's germline CDR1 is MNHEY and CDR2 SVGEGT. CDR3 in DNA: TGTGCCACCTGGAGAGGGGAGACCCAGTACTTC. The encoded protein is CATWRGETQYF.

This chain uses TRBV7-8 with TRBJ2-1; possibly TRBD1 for D (6 bases). The CDR3 has 14 residues. The V and J ends lost 4 bases and 5 bases respectively, with 12 bases between them. Per the germline V gene, CDR1 is SGHVS and CDR2 is FQNEAQ. CDR3 residues: CASSSEGQNNEQFF. The CDR3 bases are TGTGCCAGCAGCTCCGAGGGACAAAACAATGAGCAGTTCTTC.

There are a few counts of this clonotype. The chain recombines TRBV24-1 with TRBJ2-7; D is unclear. This CDR3 region has 16 residues. Trimming left V 5 bases short and J 6 bases short, with 22 bases between. In germline, CDR1 is KGHDR, CDR2 SFDVKD. The CDR3 loop reads CATSGVRADTSGEQYF. CDR3 in DNA: TGTGCCACCAGTGGGGTACGGGCGGATACTTCGGGCGAGCAGTACTTC.

The chain joins TRBV9 to TRBJ1-5, with no clear D. The CDR3 covers 15 residues. V was cut by 0 bases and J by 0 bases, with 7 bases left in between. Germline CDR1 SGDLS, CDR2 YYNGEE. The CDR3 sequence is CASSVDGISNQPQHF. CDR3 coding DNA: TGTGCCAGCAGCGTAGACGGGATTAGCAATCAGCCCCAGCATTTT.

About this clonotype: An end of the junction differs from the germline gene, which may be a read error. V gene TRBV10-3 combines with J gene TRBJ2-3; 11 bases match TRBD2. The CDR3 is 13 residues long. Germline CDR1 and CDR2: ENHRY and SYGVKD. CDR3 sequence: CAISESSSGRVHF. CDR3 sequence (DNA): TGTGCCATCAGTGAGTCGAGTAGCGGGAGGGTCCATTTT.

This clonotype was observed many times. V usage is TRBV7-3 and J usage is TRBJ2-1; unclear D gene. Germline loops: CDR1 SGHTA, CDR2 FQGTGA. The CDR3 has 16 residues. The V gene lost 3 bases and the J gene lost 9 bases, with 21 bases spanning the gap. The CDR3 DNA reads TGTGCCAGCAGCTTGCTCGCCGGGCCCGGTATGAGTGAGCAGTTCTTC. Amino acid sequence: CASSLLAGPGMSEQFF.

This clonotype has a handful of counts. The V gene is TRBV6-4, the J gene TRBJ1-1, with 7 bases that match TRBD1. Germline trimming cut 2 bases from V and 1 base from J; bases unmatched to any gene: 19. The CDR3 loop spans 20 amino acids. CDR1 MRHNA and CDR2 SNTAGT come from the germline V gene. The CDR3 reads CASSDEGTNRGYKGNTEAFF. CDR3 DNA sequence: TGTGCCAGCAGTGACGAAGGAACTAACAGGGGATACAAGGGGAACACTGAAGCTTTCTTT.

This chain links TRBV27 with TRBJ1-2; 8 nucleotides line up with TRBD1. CDR3 length equals 14 residues. CDR1 is MNHEY, CDR2 SMNVEV, per germline (reference sequence). Germline trimming cut 6 bases from V and 7 bases from J; bases unmatched to any gene: 10. The CDR3 DNA reads as TGTGCCAGCAGGATGATCGGACAGGGCTCTGGCTACACCTTC. As protein: CASRMIGQGSGYTF.

In its sample, this clonotype was seen once. The V and J genes are TRBV20-1 and TRBJ1-1, with TRBD1 matching over 7 bases. The J segment lost 4 bases and the V segment lost 3 bases, leaving 5 bases of the junction unmatched. The germline V gene encodes CDR1 DFQATT and CDR2 SNEGSKA (reference sequence). CDR3 length: 13 residues. The CDR3 sequence: CSASTGDGTEAFF. The CDR3, as DNA: TGCAGTGCTAGTACAGGGGATGGCACTGAAGCTTTCTTT.

The table lists this clonotype with a few counts. DNA of the CDR3: TGTGCCAGCAGTTACCCCGCAACCTACGAGCAGTACTTC. It is translated as CASSYPATYEQYF. The chain carries TRBV6-2 or TRBV6-3 and TRBJ2-5; D is undetermined. The J call is uncertain, as TRBJ2-7 better fits the DNA end. The CDR3 runs 13 residues. Per germline, CDR1 MNHEY and CDR2 SVGEGT.

This clonotype came up many times. The chain joins TRBV6-2 or TRBV6-3 to TRBJ2-5; weak D call: TRBD1 (5 bases). This CDR3 region has 14 residues. Germline CDR1 is MNHEY and CDR2 is SVGEGT. V shed 2 bases and J shed 1 base, with 8 bases lying between them. The CDR3 bases are TGTGCCAGCAGTTACCAGGGCCTCCAAGAGACCCAGTACTTC. It is translated as CASSYQGLQETQYF.

The rearrangement joins TRBV28 to TRBJ2-7; unclear D gene. The germline CDR1 and CDR2 sequences are MDHEN and SYDVKM. With 7 bases removed from V and 1 base from J, the gap between germline ends came to 14 bases. There are 14 residues in the CDR3. CDR3 in amino acids: CASNEIGLSYEQYF. In DNA, the CDR3 is TGTGCCAGCAACGAAATTGGGCTATCCTACGAGCAGTACTTC.

The chain links TRBV15 to TRBJ2-7; D tentatively reads TRBD1 or TRBD2 (5 bases each). Trimming removed 4 bases from V and 5 bases from J, with 21 bases in between. The CDR3 has 16 residues. The germline V gene has CDR1 LNHNV and CDR2 YYDKDF (reference sequence). In nucleotides, the CDR3 is TGTGCCACCAGCACCCACCGGCAGGGAGTCTACAACGAGCAGTACTTC. Its translation is CATSTHRQGVYNEQYF.